These T cell receptor beta chains were read from a single sample in a study of blood T cell repertoires in COVID-19. Sequenced by immunoSEQ multiplex PCR; TCRdb stores in-frame clones only, minus some. The table shows about 120,000 clones, with approximately 81% occurring only once. The sequenced material came from peripheral blood. These receptors were collected from a woman aged 50 to 60 with acute or convalescent COVID-19. CDR3s include the opening cysteine and the closing phenylalanine or tryptophan. D genes are given only for firm matches. The size entry is marked missing in some rows and otherwise reads once, few, many or a size class.

J | V | size | D | CDR3 | DNA
TRBJ1-4 | TRBV19 | few | . | CASSSDRGNEKLFF | TGTGCCAGTAGTTCCGACCGCGGGAATGAAAAACTGTTTTTT
TRBJ2-5 | TRBV7-2 | . | . | CASSFRVLDVTQYF | TGTGCCAGCAGCTTTCGGGTTCTCGATGTGACCCAGTACTTC
TRBJ1-2 | TRBV11-2 | . | . | CASSPDSNYGYTF | TGTGCCAGCAGCCCGGACTCTAACTATGGCTACACCTTC
TRBJ2-7 | TRBV5-1 | . | . | CASSLVPSTYEQYF | TGCGCCAGCAGCTTGGTTCCTAGTACCTACGAGCAGTACTTC
TRBJ1-2 | TRBV6-5 | . | TRBD1 | CARSSGQNYGYTF | TGTGCCAGAAGCTCGGGACAGAACTATGGCTACACCTTC
TRBJ2-5 | TRBV5-6 | . | TRBD2 | CASSRSSGGAQETQYF | TGTGCCAGCAGCCGATCTAGCGGGGGGGCCCAAGAGACCCAGTACTTC
TRBJ1-1 | TRBV18 | . | TRBD1 | CASSPMTGMNTEAFF | TGTGCCAGCTCACCCATGACAGGGATGAACACTGAAGCTTTCTTT
TRBJ1-5 | TRBV28 | . | TRBD1 | CASSFGTGNQPQHF | TGTGCCAGCAGTTTCGGGACAGGGAATCAGCCCCAGCATTTT
TRBJ2-3 | TRBV18 | . | TRBD1 | CASTLLRQGGTDTQYF | TGTGCCAGCACCCTACTTAGACAGGGTGGTACAGATACGCAGTATTTT
TRBJ2-3 | TRBV2 | . | . | CASSDRRSTDTQYF | TGTGCCAGCAGTGACAGGCGAAGCACAGATACGCAGTATTTT
TRBJ1-4 | TRBV5-1 | few | TRBD1 | CASSPRGQASNEKLFF | TGCGCCAGCAGCCCTAGAGGACAGGCAAGCAATGAAAAACTGTTTTTT
TRBJ1-2 | TRBV6-6 | . | . | CAGQGLYGYTF | TGTGCCGGCCAGGGTCTCTATGGCTACACCTTC
TRBJ2-7 | TRBV6-2/TRBV6-3 | . | . | CASSTAAYEQYF | TGTGCCAGCAGTACAGCGGCTTACGAGCAGTACTTC
TRBJ1-1 | TRBV11-2 | . | TRBD1 | CASSLSGGSTEAFF | TGTGCCAGCAGCTTGTCAGGGGGGAGCACTGAAGCTTTCTTT
TRBJ1-1 | TRBV6-6 | . | TRBD1 | CASSYSDRGTYTEAFF | TGTGCCAGCAGTTACTCGGACAGGGGAACCTACACTGAAGCTTTCTTT
TRBJ1-2 | TRBV15 | few | . | CATSRDPRRGGSGYTF | TGTGCCACCAGCAGAGATCCCCGTAGAGGGGGAAGTGGCTACACCTTC
TRBJ1-1 | TRBV3-1/TRBV3-2 | . | . | CASSPQGFPEAFF | TGTGCCAGCAGCCCACAGGGTTTCCCTGAAGCTTTCTTT
TRBJ2-5 | TRBV6-5 | . | . | CASRRGGGYQETQYF | TGTGCCAGCAGGCGCGGTGGAGGGTACCAAGAGACCCAGTACTTC
TRBJ1-5 | TRBV19 | . | . | CASVQGGSHQPQHF | TGTGCCAGTGTACAGGGAGGGAGCCATCAGCCCCAGCATTTT
TRBJ1-1 | TRBV6-5 | . | TRBD1 | CASSFRGLHTEAFF | TGTGCCAGCAGTTTTAGGGGGCTACACACTGAAGCTTTCTTT
TRBJ1-1 | TRBV2 | . | . | CASTLDGGVEAFF | TGTGCCAGCACCCTGGACGGAGGAGTTGAAGCTTTCTTT
TRBJ1-5 | TRBV19 | few | . | CASSINLGQPQHF | TGTGCCAGTAGTATAAACCTGGGCCAGCCCCAGCATTTT
TRBJ1-2 | TRBV3-1/TRBV3-2 | . | TRBD1 | CASSHHGQGSSYGYTF | TGTGCCAGCAGCCATCATGGACAGGGGTCTAGCTATGGCTACACCTTC
TRBJ1-4 | TRBV28 | few | TRBD1 | CASSLVGQSFEKLFF | TGTGCCAGCAGTTTAGTGGGACAGAGCTTTGAAAAACTGTTTTTT
TRBJ2-3 | TRBV29-1 | . | . | CSVDGGQQKNTDTQYF | TGCAGCGTTGACGGCGGACAGCAAAAAAACACAGATACGCAGTATTTT
TRBJ2-1 | TRBV19 | few | . | CATFPRGSGSYNEQFF | TGTGCCACCTTCCCCAGGGGATCAGGCTCCTACAATGAGCAGTTCTTC
TRBJ1-2 | TRBV10-3 | . | . | CAITGGGTYGYTF | TGTGCCATCACCGGGGGGGGGACGTATGGCTACACCTTC
TRBJ2-1 | TRBV7-3 | . | TRBD1 | CASSIDRGNNEQFF | TGTGCCAGCAGCATAGACAGGGGGAACAATGAGCAGTTCTTC
TRBJ2-3 | TRBV9 | . | TRBD2 | CASSKGTSLPDTQYF | TGTGCCAGCAGCAAAGGGACTAGCCTTCCGGATACGCAGTATTTT
TRBJ1-2 | TRBV6-2/TRBV6-3 | once | TRBD1 | CASSYSVGTDYGYTF | TGTGCCAGCAGTTACTCGGTGGGGACAGACTATGGCTACACCTTC
TRBJ1-4 | TRBV19 | few | TRBD1 | CASNRQGVGEKLFF | TGTGCCAGTAATCGACAGGGTGTAGGCGAAAAACTGTTTTTT
TRBJ1-2 | TRBV5-4 | few | TRBD1 | CASSRSSGQALYGYTF | TGTGCCAGCAGCCGCAGCAGCGGACAGGCTCTCTATGGCTACACCTTC
TRBJ1-2 | TRBV25-1 | . | . | CASSEYGEYYGYTF | TGTGCCAGCAGTGAATATGGGGAGTACTATGGCTACACCTTC
TRBJ1-1 | TRBV30 | . | . | CAWSVQGPTEAFF | TGTGCCTGGAGTGTACAGGGCCCCACTGAAGCTTTCTTT
TRBJ2-6 | TRBV18 | . | TRBD1 | CASSSGQLNSGANVLTF | TGTGCCAGCTCATCGGGACAGTTAAACTCTGGGGCCAACGTCCTGACTTTC
TRBJ2-5 | TRBV2 | . | TRBD2 | CASSQMGTSLQETQYF | TGTGCCAGCAGCCAGATGGGGACTAGTCTTCAAGAGACCCAGTACTTC
TRBJ1-2 | TRBV11-2 | . | . | CASSLAHAGGYTF | TGTGCCAGCAGCCTCGCCCACGCAGGGGGCTACACCTTC
TRBJ1-5 | TRBV7-2 | . | . | CASSLGRGNQPQHF | TGTGCCAGCAGCTTAGGTCGCGGTAATCAGCCCCAGCATTTT
TRBJ1-2 | TRBV28 | . | . | CASSLSHGQGLGYTF | TGTGCCAGCAGTTTATCTCACGGGCAGGGATTGGGCTACACCTTC
TRBJ1-3 | TRBV5-1 | . | . | CASSFTSSGNTIYF | TGCGCCAGCAGCTTTACAAGCTCTGGAAACACCATATATTTT
TRBJ1-6 | TRBV6-6 | . | . | CASSLTPPAGSSSYNSPLHF | TGTGCCAGCAGTCTTACACCCCCGGCAGGCTCAAGCTCCTATAATTCACCCCTCCACTTT
TRBJ1-2 | TRBV7-8 | . | TRBD1 | CASSFTPGTGVGGYTF | TGTGCCAGCAGCTTTACCCCCGGGACAGGGGTTGGAGGCTACACCTTC
TRBJ2-3 | TRBV27 | . | TRBD2 | CASKLAGAFTDTQYF | TGTGCCAGCAAACTAGCGGGGGCCTTCACAGATACGCAGTATTTT
TRBJ2-3 | TRBV28 | . | TRBD2 | CASSLLGLAGEKTDTQYF | TGTGCCAGCAGTCTCTTGGGACTAGCGGGCGAAAAGACAGATACGCAGTATTTT
TRBJ2-5 | TRBV28 | . | . | CASSFQGKETQYF | TGTGCCAGCAGTTTTCAGGGAAAAGAGACCCAGTACTTC
TRBJ1-2 | TRBV28 | . | TRBD1 | CASLSTGGQGYGYTF | TGTGCCAGTTTGTCCACAGGGGGGCAGGGCTATGGCTACACCTTC
TRBJ1-1 | TRBV18 | . | TRBD1 | CASYRQGAPEAFF | TGTGCCAGCTACCGACAGGGTGCCCCTGAAGCTTTCTTT
TRBJ2-7 | TRBV6-4 | . | . | CASSRQFYEQYF | TGTGCCAGCAGTCGACAGTTCTACGAGCAGTACTTC
TRBJ2-1 | TRBV3-1/TRBV3-2 | . | TRBD2 | CASSRVAGGGNEQFF | TGTGCCAGCAGCCGTGTAGCGGGAGGAGGCAATGAGCAGTTCTTC
TRBJ1-5 | TRBV28 | . | . | CASSWSPQPQHF | TGTGCCAGCAGTTGGAGCCCGCAGCCCCAGCATTTT
TRBJ1-2 | TRBV30 | . | TRBD1 | CAWNAGGGGYTF | TGTGCCTGGAATGCAGGGGGCGGCGGCTACACCTTC